The source of this TCR beta chain is a study of regulatory T cells in long-lasting Graves disease (dated by TCRdb to the early 2020s). Regarding the complete study: Patients with newly diagnosed Graves' disease had been on antithyroid drugs for under 3 months. The study took place in China and was registered as a clinical trial. A total of around 35 samples underwent TCR sequencing, from about 13 patients with persistent Graves' disease and about 20 patients with newly diagnosed Graves' disease. This study used TCR sequencing and RNA sequencing of peripheral blood to compare persistent Graves' disease patients against newly diagnosed Graves' disease patients.

The library was built by means of multiplex PCR. The sequencer was an Illumina HiSeq 4000. CDR3 regions were amplified by Arm-PCR with iRepertoire HTBI primers to construct TCR beta libraries. Before sequencing, the PCR products went through gel purification. The paper's data handling went like this. Across samples, around 62 TRBV and 13 to 15 TRBJ segments were identified and used for gene usage analysis of CDR3 amino acid clonotypes. Filtered high-quality paired reads were merged into contigs using COPE and FqMerger. BLAST was used to align contigs to IMGT TRBV, TRBD and TRBJ reference genes, and CDR3 was defined according to IMGT. Any clonotype with a frequency above 0.1% was classified as a highly expanded clone. Shannon entropy served as the measure of repertoire diversity, while the Gini coefficient captured V-J evenness. Public clonotypes were defined as clonotypes shared by more than one individual. The public reads were reprocessed in TCRdb via fastp at Q25 and MiXCR, keeping in-frame beta chains. Rows merge per CDR3 protein into single entries with the most common DNA and genes. These V and J calls derive from TCRdb rather than the authors' analysis. The sample has hundreds of thousands of distinct CDR3 sequences on record, around 13% of them singletons. The top ten hold roughly 8.9% of the sample.

A remark on this clonotype: Its antigen is currently not known. Base qualities are not recorded, but no much larger clone differs from it by a single base.

Counted from cysteine to phenylalanine, this CDR3 has 14 amino acids. Kept here is only the CDR3 DNA, which spans 42 bases and is read in frame from base 1. V and J are truncated by 0 bases and 2 bases respectively, leaving an intervening sequence of 11 bases. According to the germline V gene (reference sequence), CDR1 reads DFQATT and CDR2 reads SNEGSKA. Taken with the paper, the label for time point translates to: newly diagnosed GD, antithyroid drugs for less than 3 months. For both TCR sequencing and RNA sequencing, RNA was extracted from PBMCs using TRIzol. Graves' disease was diagnosed according to American Thyroid Association guidelines. Patients were recruited from an endocrinology department in Xi'an, China. From each patient, about 9.7 milliliters of peripheral blood was collected into an EDTA anticoagulant tube. PBMCs were isolated by Ficoll Paque Plus density gradient separation without further T cell sorting. RNA quality was checked with an Agilent 2100 Bioanalyzer and agarose gel, and concentration with a NanoDrop 2000.

On the study overall, not on this receptor specifically: Sequencing and analysis were limited to the TCR beta chain. Persistent patients shared more public clonotypes among themselves (2,741) than newly diagnosed patients did (more than 950). The authors acknowledged the small sample size as a limitation that may reduce accuracy. Only peripheral blood was studied, because thyroid tissue, the primary lesion, was inaccessible. TRBV28, TRBJ1-2 and TRBJ2-5 were preferentially used in persistent disease, while TRBV20-1 and TRBJ2-1 were favored in newly diagnosed disease. Lower TCR Shannon entropy and fewer highly expanded clones were observed in persistent Graves' disease patients than in newly diagnosed patients, which suggested clonal expansion.

These same data were also listed under a study on T cells in Graves' hyperthyroidism and ophthalmopathy. As the second publication notes: A patient counted as having stable Graves' hyperthyroidism if no progression to ophthalmopathy occurred over 18 months of follow-up. Hyperthyroidism patients were newly diagnosed, had a disease duration of under 2 months, and were aged 18 to 65 years. Any patient with an uncontrolled infection, another autoimmune disease, pregnancy or lactation was excluded. Diagnoses were established on the basis of clinical symptoms, serum thyroxine and TRAb, thyroid ultrasound, and orbital computed tomography. The first round of RT-PCR for the TCR CDR3 was performed with the HTBI primer set and the Qiagen OneStep RT-PCR kit. Most expanded thyroid clonotypes (frequency above 0.001) were also found in blood, which suggests that blood repertoires may mirror thyroid immune responses. In cross-validation, a model built on a 13 V-J signature told ophthalmopathy apart from stable hyperthyroidism with roughly 87% sensitivity and about 81% specificity, and in testing the same model reached 80%/75%. In validation, the model predicted progression to ophthalmopathy with 55% to 71% sensitivity and about 73% specificity, a median of around 6.6 months before onset. To identify TCR V-J signatures that set the groups apart, the researchers used a discovery cohort of more than 95 patients, made up of roughly 45 with Graves' ophthalmopathy and some 60 with stable Graves' hyperthyroidism. Whether ophthalmopathy could be predicted prospectively was tested in an independent validation cohort made up of roughly 19 hyperthyroidism patients plus 17 patients who later progressed to ophthalmopathy. The 100 discovery patients were randomly divided into training and test sets at a 7:3 ratio. Thyroid tissue and blood T-cell repertoires from over 5 Graves' hyperthyroidism patients were also compared in the study. After blood sampling, hyperthyroidism patients were treated with methimazole at a starting dose of 30 mg daily, and ophthalmopathy patients were treated with high-dose intravenous methylprednisolone. The libraries were constructed in a second round of multiplex PCR and then size-selected and purified. The libraries were sequenced on an Illumina HiSeq2000 using paired-end 100 bp reads. Raw data were processed with SOAPnuke, discarding reads with adapters, uncalled bases, mean Phred below 15, or no exact constant-primer or identifier match. COPE v1.2.5 was used to merge high-quality paired reads, and clonotypes were defined as unique nucleotide sequences. Clonotypes were aligned to IMGT TRBV, TRBD and TRBJ reference segments using MiTCR v1.1. Analysis was restricted to V-J combinations with a frequency above 0.0001, which covered 99.2% of repertoires. The TCS score was defined as F50 (clonal expansion) divided by E x V (chaos), with BLOSUM62-based TCRdist calculated between CDR3 peptides within each V-J. Welch's t-statistics and random forest reduced 514 V-J features to under 15, which were used in a naive Bayes classifier (R e1071). Sample size was not statistically predetermined, and investigators were not blinded to group allocation. The paper reports TCR Vbeta CDR3 sequencing of fewer than 150 peripheral blood samples: around 45 ophthalmopathy, roughly 80 hyperthyroidism and roughly 17 progressor patients.

The TCR sequence derives from a woman in her thirties with Graves disease. Donor details come from another sample of the same person, matched by shared clones. Sequencing was performed on peripheral blood mononuclear cells (PBMCs), taken at new diagnosis, from a patient treated with antithyroid drugs. The chain is assembled from TRBV20-1 and TRBJ2-7; TRBD1 could be the D gene, as 5 bases match. The base sequence is TGCAGTGCTAGAGATACCCAGGGTCCCTACGAGCAGTACTTC. It codes for CSARDTQGPYEQYF.